The clone carrying this TCR beta chain was recorded once. The germline gives CDR1 ENHRY, CDR2 SYGVKD. Trimming shortened V by 2 bases and J by 7 bases, and 7 bases separated the two germline ends. There are 12 residues in the CDR3. This specimen comes from a study of TIL therapy for anti-PD-1-resistant metastatic lung cancer. Study information: Tumors had a median PD-L1 proportion score of more than 5%. Several tumors were EGFR-mutant and two were ALK-rearranged. Tumors carried a median roughly 1.5 non-synonymous mutations per megabase.

This was the immunoSEQ v3 assay. Clones were read by immunoSEQ multiplex PCR, and TCRdb kept only the in-frame ones, dropping some. The profile shows 52,000 or so clones, over 75% of them singletons. Time point: pre-treatment sample, taken before nivolumab and TIL therapy. The sequencing used blood, collected at baseline. This sequence originates from a person aged 25-80 years with non-small cell lung cancer. The chain recombines TRBV10-3 with TRBJ2-3; D uncertain. CDR3 DNA: TGTGCCATCAGTGAGGGGCGGAATACGCAGTATTTT. Residues: CAISEGRNTQYF.